The rows below give T cell receptor beta chains drawn from one sample of a study of cytomegalovirus exposure and HLA in healthy donors. Data came from immunoSEQ multiplex PCR; TCRdb stores just in-frame clones and leaves some out. The data show over 95,000 clones, around four fifths seen once. The sequenced material came from PBMCs. These receptors all stem from a man aged 35-49 years in good health and CMV-seronegative. Both conserved end residues are part of each CDR3. Each record gives: clone size, D gene, J gene, CDR3 length, V gene, CDR3 protein, CDR3 DNA. The D gene is left open where the match is weak. Size tells how often a clone was seen (once, few, many) or the class of an expanded clone, and some rows leave it out.

clone size: NA
D gene: TRBD2
J gene: TRBJ2-2
CDR3 length: 17
V gene: TRBV7-9
CDR3 protein: CASSRGLVREGPGELFF
CDR3 DNA: TGTGCCAGCAGCCGTGGACTGGTACGGGAGGGCCCCGGGGAGCTGTTTTTT

clone size: NA
D gene: TRBD1
J gene: TRBJ2-7
CDR3 length: 14
V gene: TRBV18
CDR3 protein: CASSQQGTENEQYF
CDR3 DNA: TGTGCCAGCTCACAACAGGGGACGGAAAACGAGCAGTACTTC

clone size: NA
D gene: NA
J gene: TRBJ1-1
CDR3 length: 11
V gene: TRBV19
CDR3 protein: CASSIGPGAFF
CDR3 DNA: TGTGCCAGTAGTATCGGGCCGGGGGCTTTCTTT

clone size: NA
D gene: NA
J gene: TRBJ1-6
CDR3 length: 15
V gene: TRBV5-1
CDR3 protein: CASSRGGRNNSPLHF
CDR3 DNA: TGCGCCAGCAGCAGGGGGGGCAGAAATAATTCACCCCTCCACTTT

clone size: NA
D gene: TRBD1
J gene: TRBJ2-7
CDR3 length: 13
V gene: TRBV29-1
CDR3 protein: CSVEGQGAREQYF
CDR3 DNA: TGCAGCGTTGAAGGACAGGGGGCGAGGGAGCAGTACTTC

clone size: once
D gene: TRBD2
J gene: TRBJ2-2
CDR3 length: 15
V gene: TRBV18
CDR3 protein: CASSSGGPNTGELFF
CDR3 DNA: TGTGCCAGCTCCTCGGGGGGTCCGAACACCGGGGAGCTGTTTTTT

clone size: NA
D gene: NA
J gene: TRBJ1-5
CDR3 length: 12
V gene: TRBV28
CDR3 protein: CASSLRLLPQHF
CDR3 DNA: TGTGCCAGCAGTCTGCGGCTCTTGCCCCAGCATTTT

clone size: NA
D gene: TRBD1
J gene: TRBJ2-7
CDR3 length: 13
V gene: TRBV7-6
CDR3 protein: CAGQGEPTYEQYF
CDR3 DNA: TGTGCCGGCCAGGGGGAACCTACCTACGAGCAGTACTTC

clone size: NA
D gene: NA
J gene: TRBJ2-3
CDR3 length: 13
V gene: TRBV29-1
CDR3 protein: CSVSGKFADTQYF
CDR3 DNA: TGCAGCGTCTCGGGGAAGTTTGCAGATACGCAGTATTTT

clone size: NA
D gene: NA
J gene: TRBJ1-5
CDR3 length: 15
V gene: TRBV2
CDR3 protein: CASSGTADSNQPQHF
CDR3 DNA: TGTGCCAGCAGTGGGACAGCCGATAGCAATCAGCCCCAGCATTTT

clone size: once
D gene: TRBD1
J gene: TRBJ1-3
CDR3 length: 15
V gene: TRBV28
CDR3 protein: CASRRRQGIGNTIYF
CDR3 DNA: TGTGCCAGCAGACGGAGACAGGGTATTGGAAACACCATATATTTT

clone size: NA
D gene: TRBD2
J gene: TRBJ2-1
CDR3 length: 16
V gene: TRBV18
CDR3 protein: CASSPPSGRARNEQFF
CDR3 DNA: TGTGCCAGCTCACCACCGAGCGGGAGGGCCAGGAATGAGCAGTTCTTC

clone size: NA
D gene: NA
J gene: TRBJ2-3
CDR3 length: 14
V gene: TRBV5-5
CDR3 protein: CASSLKGVLDTQYF
CDR3 DNA: TGTGCCAGCAGCTTGAAGGGGGTCCTAGATACGCAGTATTTT

clone size: NA
D gene: TRBD2
J gene: TRBJ2-2
CDR3 length: 16
V gene: TRBV11-2
CDR3 protein: CASSIRLAGNTGELFF
CDR3 DNA: TGTGCCAGCAGCATAAGACTAGCGGGGAACACCGGGGAGCTGTTTTTT

clone size: NA
D gene: NA
J gene: TRBJ1-1
CDR3 length: 14
V gene: TRBV5-4
CDR3 protein: CASSPPGMNTEAFF
CDR3 DNA: TGTGCCAGCAGCCCCCCCGGGATGAACACTGAAGCTTTCTTT

clone size: NA
D gene: TRBD1
J gene: TRBJ1-5
CDR3 length: 14
V gene: TRBV7-2
CDR3 protein: CASSLRDRDQPQHF
CDR3 DNA: TGTGCCAGCAGCCTCCGAGACAGGGATCAGCCCCAGCATTTT

clone size: few
D gene: NA
J gene: TRBJ1-4
CDR3 length: 15
V gene: TRBV25-1
CDR3 protein: CASSPLGGWGEKLFF
CDR3 DNA: TGTGCCAGCAGTCCCTTAGGAGGTTGGGGTGAAAAACTGTTTTTT

clone size: NA
D gene: NA
J gene: TRBJ2-7
CDR3 length: 12
V gene: TRBV7-9
CDR3 protein: CASSQPRDEQYF
CDR3 DNA: TGTGCCAGCAGCCAACCCAGGGACGAGCAGTACTTC

clone size: NA
D gene: NA
J gene: TRBJ2-1
CDR3 length: 15
V gene: TRBV7-2
CDR3 protein: CASSSGSTTYNEQFF
CDR3 DNA: TGTGCCAGCAGCTCCGGGAGTACAACCTACAATGAGCAGTTCTTC

clone size: NA
D gene: TRBD1
J gene: TRBJ1-1
CDR3 length: 15
V gene: TRBV19
CDR3 protein: CASRSSGGRGTEAFF
CDR3 DNA: TGTGCCAGTAGAAGTTCAGGGGGCCGGGGCACTGAAGCTTTCTTT

clone size: NA
D gene: TRBD1
J gene: TRBJ2-3
CDR3 length: 14
V gene: TRBV5-1
CDR3 protein: CASSLDGTGDTQYF
CDR3 DNA: TGCGCCAGCAGCTTGGACGGGACAGGAGATACGCAGTATTTT

clone size: NA
D gene: NA
J gene: TRBJ2-2
CDR3 length: 15
V gene: TRBV27
CDR3 protein: CASSFYGSRTGELFF
CDR3 DNA: TGTGCCAGCAGTTTTTACGGGAGTAGAACCGGGGAGCTGTTTTTT

clone size: few
D gene: NA
J gene: TRBJ2-7
CDR3 length: 15
V gene: TRBV5-1
CDR3 protein: CASSLGAGGNYEQYF
CDR3 DNA: TGCGCCAGCAGCCTAGGTGCGGGTGGGAACTACGAGCAGTACTTC